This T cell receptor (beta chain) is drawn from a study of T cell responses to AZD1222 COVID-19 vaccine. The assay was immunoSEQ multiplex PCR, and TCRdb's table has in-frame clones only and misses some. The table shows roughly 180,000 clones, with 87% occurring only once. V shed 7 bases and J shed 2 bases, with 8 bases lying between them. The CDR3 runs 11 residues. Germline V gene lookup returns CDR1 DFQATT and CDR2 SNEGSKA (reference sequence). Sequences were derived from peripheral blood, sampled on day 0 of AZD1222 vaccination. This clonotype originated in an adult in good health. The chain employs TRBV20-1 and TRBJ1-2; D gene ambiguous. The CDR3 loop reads CSGDLNYGYTF. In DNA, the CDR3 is TGCAGTGGGGATCTCAACTATGGCTACACCTTC.